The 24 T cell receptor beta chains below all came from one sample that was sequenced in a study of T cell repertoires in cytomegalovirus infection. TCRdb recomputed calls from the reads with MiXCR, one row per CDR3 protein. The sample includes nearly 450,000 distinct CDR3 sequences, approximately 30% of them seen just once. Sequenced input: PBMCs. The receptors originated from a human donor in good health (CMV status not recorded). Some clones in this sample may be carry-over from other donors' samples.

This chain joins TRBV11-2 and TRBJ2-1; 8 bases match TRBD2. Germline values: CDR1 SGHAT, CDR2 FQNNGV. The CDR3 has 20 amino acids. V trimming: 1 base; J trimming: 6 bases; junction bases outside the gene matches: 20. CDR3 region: CASSLVESGLVGGLTNEQFF. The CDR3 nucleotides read TGTGCCAGCAGCTTAGTCGAGTCGGGACTAGTAGGGGGACTCACCAATGAGCAGTTCTTC.

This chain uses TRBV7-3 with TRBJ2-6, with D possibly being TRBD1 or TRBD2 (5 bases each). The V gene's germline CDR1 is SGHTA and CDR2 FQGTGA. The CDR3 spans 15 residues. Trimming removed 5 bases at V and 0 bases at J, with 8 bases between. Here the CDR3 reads CASSEGPSGANVLTF. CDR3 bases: TGTGCCAGCAGCGAGGGACCCTCTGGGGCCAACGTCCTGACTTTC.

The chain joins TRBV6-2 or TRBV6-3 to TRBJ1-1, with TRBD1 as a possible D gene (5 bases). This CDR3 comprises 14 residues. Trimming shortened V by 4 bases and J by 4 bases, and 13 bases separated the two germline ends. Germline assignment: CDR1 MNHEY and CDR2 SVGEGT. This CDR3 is CASSLGGKGTEAFF. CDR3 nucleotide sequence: TGTGCCAGCAGTTTGGGGGGGAAGGGCACTGAAGCTTTCTTT.

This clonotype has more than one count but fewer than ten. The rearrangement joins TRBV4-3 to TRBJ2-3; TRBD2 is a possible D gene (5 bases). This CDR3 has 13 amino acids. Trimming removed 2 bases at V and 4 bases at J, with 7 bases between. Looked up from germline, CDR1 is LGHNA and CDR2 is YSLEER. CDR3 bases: TGCGCCAGCAGCCAACTAGCCGCAGATACGCAGTATTTT. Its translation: CASSQLAADTQYF.

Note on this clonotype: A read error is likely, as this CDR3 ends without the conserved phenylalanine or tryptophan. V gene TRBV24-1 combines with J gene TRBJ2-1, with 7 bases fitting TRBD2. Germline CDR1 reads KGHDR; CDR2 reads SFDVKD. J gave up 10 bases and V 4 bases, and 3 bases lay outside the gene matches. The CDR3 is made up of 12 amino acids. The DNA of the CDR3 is TGTGCCACCAGTGACGTACTAGCGGAGCAGTTCTTA. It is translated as CATSDVLAEQFL.

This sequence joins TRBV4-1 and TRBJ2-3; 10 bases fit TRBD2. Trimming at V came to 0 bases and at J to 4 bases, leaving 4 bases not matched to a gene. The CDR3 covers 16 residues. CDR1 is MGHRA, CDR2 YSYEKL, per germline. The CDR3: CASSQDERGGADTQYF. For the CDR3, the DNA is TGCGCCAGCAGCCAAGATGAGCGGGGGGGCGCAGATACGCAGTATTTT.

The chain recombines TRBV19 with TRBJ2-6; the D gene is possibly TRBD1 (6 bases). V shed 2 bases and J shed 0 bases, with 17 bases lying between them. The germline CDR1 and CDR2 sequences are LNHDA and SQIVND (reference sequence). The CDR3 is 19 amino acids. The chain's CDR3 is CASSIPRGDTRSGANVLTF. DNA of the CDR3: TGTGCCAGTAGTATACCCCGAGGGGACACCCGCTCTGGGGCCAACGTCCTGACTTTC.

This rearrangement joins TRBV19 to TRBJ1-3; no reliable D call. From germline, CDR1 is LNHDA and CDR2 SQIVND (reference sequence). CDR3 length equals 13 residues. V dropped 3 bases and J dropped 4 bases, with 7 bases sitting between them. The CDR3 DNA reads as TGTGCCAGTAGTATGGATCGAGGAAACACCATATATTTT. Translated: CASSMDRGNTIYF.

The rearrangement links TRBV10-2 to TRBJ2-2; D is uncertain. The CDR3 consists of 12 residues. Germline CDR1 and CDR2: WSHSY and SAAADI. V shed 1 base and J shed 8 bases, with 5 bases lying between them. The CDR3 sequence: CASSEWVGELFF. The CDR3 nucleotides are TGCGCCAGCAGTGAGTGGGTTGGGGAGCTGTTTTTT.

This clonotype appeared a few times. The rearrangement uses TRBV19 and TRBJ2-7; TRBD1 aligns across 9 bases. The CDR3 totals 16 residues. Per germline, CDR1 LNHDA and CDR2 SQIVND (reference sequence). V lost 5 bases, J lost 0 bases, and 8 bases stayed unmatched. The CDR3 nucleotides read TGTGCCAGTAGTCCCCGCGGGACAGGGTCCTCCTACGAGCAGTACTTC. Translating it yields CASSPRGTGSSYEQYF.

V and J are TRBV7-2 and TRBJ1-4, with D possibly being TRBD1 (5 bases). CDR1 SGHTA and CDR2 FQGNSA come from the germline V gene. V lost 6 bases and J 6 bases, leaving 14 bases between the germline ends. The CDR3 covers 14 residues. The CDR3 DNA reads TGTGCCAGCAGGCCCGGGACGGGGCATGAAAAACTGTTTTTT. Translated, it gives CASRPGTGHEKLFF.

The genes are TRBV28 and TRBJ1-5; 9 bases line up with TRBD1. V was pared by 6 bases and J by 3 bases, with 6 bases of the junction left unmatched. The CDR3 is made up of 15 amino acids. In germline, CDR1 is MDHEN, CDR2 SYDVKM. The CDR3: CASSVDRGTNQPQHF. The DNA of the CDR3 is TGTGCCAGCAGCGTTGACAGGGGGACCAATCAGCCCCAGCATTTT.

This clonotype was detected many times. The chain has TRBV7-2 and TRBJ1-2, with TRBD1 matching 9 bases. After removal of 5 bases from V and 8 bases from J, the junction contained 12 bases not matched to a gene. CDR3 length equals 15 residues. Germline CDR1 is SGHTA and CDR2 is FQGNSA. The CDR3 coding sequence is TGTGCCAGCAGCCGCCGATGGGGACAGGGTGGAGGCTACACCTTC. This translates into CASSRRWGQGGGYTF.

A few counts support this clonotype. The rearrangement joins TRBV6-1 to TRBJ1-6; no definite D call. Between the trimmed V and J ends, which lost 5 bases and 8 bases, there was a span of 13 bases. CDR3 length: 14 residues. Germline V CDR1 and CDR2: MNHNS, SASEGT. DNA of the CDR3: TGTGCCAGCAGTAAAGACGGTAGTGATTCACCCCTCCACTTT. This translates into CASSKDGSDSPLHF.

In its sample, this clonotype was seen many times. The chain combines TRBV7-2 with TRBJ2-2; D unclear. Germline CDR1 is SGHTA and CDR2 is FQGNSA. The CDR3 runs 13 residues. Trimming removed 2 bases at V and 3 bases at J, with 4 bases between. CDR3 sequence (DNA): TGTGCCAGCAGCTTATTTCACACCGGGGAGCTGTTTTTT. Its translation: CASSLFHTGELFF. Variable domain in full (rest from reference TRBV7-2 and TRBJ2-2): GAGVSQSPSNKVTEKGKDVELRCDPISGHTALYWYRQSLGQGLEFLIYFQGNSAPDKSGLPSDRFSAERTGGSVSTLTIQRTQQEDSAVYLCASSLFHTGELFFGEGSRLTVL.

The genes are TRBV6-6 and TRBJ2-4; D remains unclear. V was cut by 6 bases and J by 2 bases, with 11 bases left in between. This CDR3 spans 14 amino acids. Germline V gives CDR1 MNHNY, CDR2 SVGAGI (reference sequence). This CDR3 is CASSDSLSKNIQYF. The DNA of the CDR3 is TGTGCCAGCAGCGATTCCTTGTCCAAAAACATTCAGTACTTC.

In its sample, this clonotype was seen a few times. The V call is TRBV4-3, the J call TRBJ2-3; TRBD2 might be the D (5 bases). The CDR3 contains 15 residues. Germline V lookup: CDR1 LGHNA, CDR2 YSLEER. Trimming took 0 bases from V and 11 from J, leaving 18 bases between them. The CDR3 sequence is CASSQDFPAVGRQYF. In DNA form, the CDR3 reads TGCGCCAGCAGCCAAGATTTCCCAGCGGTAGGCAGGCAGTATTTT.

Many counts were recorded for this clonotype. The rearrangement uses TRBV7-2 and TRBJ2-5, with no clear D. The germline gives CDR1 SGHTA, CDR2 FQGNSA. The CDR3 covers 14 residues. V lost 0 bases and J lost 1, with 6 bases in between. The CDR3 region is CASSLATAQETQYF. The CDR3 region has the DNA TGTGCCAGCAGCTTAGCCACAGCCCAAGAGACCCAGTACTTC.

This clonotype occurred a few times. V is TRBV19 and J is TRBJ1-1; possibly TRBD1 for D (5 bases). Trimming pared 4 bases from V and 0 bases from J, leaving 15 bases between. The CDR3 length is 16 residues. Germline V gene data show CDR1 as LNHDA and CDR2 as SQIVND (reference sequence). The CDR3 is CASSTLQDSLNTEAFF. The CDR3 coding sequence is TGTGCCAGTAGTACCCTACAGGACTCGCTGAACACTGAAGCTTTCTTT.

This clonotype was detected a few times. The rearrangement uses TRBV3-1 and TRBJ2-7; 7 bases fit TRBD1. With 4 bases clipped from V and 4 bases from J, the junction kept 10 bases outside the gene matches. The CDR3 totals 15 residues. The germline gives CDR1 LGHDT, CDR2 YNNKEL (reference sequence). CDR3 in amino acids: CASSPQTGIGYEQYF. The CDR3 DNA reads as TGTGCCAGCAGCCCACAGACAGGGATAGGATACGAGCAGTACTTC.

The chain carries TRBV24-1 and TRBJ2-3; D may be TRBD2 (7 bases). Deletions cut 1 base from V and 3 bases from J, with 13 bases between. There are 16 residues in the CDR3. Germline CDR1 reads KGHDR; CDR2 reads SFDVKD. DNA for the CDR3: TGTGCCACCAGTGATTTAGGGGGGGGTCTTACAGATACGCAGTATTTT. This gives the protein CATSDLGGGLTDTQYF.

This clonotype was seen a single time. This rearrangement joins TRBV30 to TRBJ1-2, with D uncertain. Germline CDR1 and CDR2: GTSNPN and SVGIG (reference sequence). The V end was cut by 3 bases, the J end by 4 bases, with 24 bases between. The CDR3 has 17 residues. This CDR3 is CAWRVIAAVGGSYGYTF. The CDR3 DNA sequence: TGTGCCTGGAGAGTTATTGCGGCAGTCGGCGGGAGCTATGGCTACACCTTC.

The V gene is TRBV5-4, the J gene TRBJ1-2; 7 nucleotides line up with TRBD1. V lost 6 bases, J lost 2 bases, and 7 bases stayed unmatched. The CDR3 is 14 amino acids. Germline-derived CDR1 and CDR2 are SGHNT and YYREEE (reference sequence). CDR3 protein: CASTPSGGNYGYTF. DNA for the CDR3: TGTGCCAGCACCCCGTCAGGGGGGAACTATGGCTACACCTTC. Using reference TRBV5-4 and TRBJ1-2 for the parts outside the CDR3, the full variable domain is ETGVTQSPTHLIKTRGQQVTLRCSSQSGHNTVSWYQQALGQGPQFIFQYYREEENGRGNFPPRFSGLQFPNYSSELNVNALELDDSALYLCASTPSGGNYGYTFGSGTRLTVV.

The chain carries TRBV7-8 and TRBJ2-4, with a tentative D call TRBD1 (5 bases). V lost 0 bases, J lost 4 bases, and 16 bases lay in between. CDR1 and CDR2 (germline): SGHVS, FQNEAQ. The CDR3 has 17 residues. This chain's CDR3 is CASSLAQRQPAKNIQYF. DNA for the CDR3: TGTGCCAGCAGCTTAGCGCAGAGACAGCCAGCTAAAAACATTCAGTACTTC.